One sample yielded the 13 T cell receptor beta chains listed below, sequenced in a study of blood T cell repertoires in COVID-19. Clones were read by immunoSEQ multiplex PCR, and TCRdb kept only the in-frame ones, dropping some. The sample holds 200,000 to 300,000 clones, about 83% seen once. Sequencing input: peripheral blood. These receptors all come from a middle-aged woman who had recovered from COVID-19.

This chain uses TRBV7-9 with TRBJ2-4; D remains ambiguous. Germline V gives CDR1 SEHNR, CDR2 FQNEAQ (reference sequence). The CDR3 is 13 residues long. Deletions cut 5 bases from V and 7 bases from J, with 12 bases between. CDR3 sequence reads: CASSASRRNIQYF. The CDR3 nucleotides are TGTGCCAGCAGCGCTTCACGGCGGAACATTCAGTACTTC.

J is TRBJ2-3 and V is TRBV15; 11 nucleotides line up with TRBD2. J lost 3 bases, V lost 9 bases, and 2 bases had no gene match. There are 13 residues in the CDR3. Germline loops: CDR1 LNHNV, CDR2 YYDKDF (reference sequence). Written as DNA, the CDR3 is TGTGCCACAAGGACTAGCGGGACAGATACGCAGTATTTT. Protein product: CATRTSGTDTQYF.

V gene TRBV19 combines with J gene TRBJ1-5, with 10 bases aligning to TRBD1. Germline CDR1 LNHDA, CDR2 SQIVND (reference sequence). J was trimmed by 3 bases and V by 8 bases; bases with no gene match: 4. The CDR3 totals 14 residues. This CDR3 is CASSGTGANQPQHF. The CDR3 DNA is TGTGCCAGTTCCGGGACAGGGGCCAATCAGCCCCAGCATTTT. The variable domain in full, with the rest retrieved from reference TRBV19 and TRBJ1-5, is DGGITQSPKYLFRKEGQNVTLSCEQNLNHDAMYWYRQDPGQGLRLIYYSQIVNDFQKGDIAEGYSVSREKKESFPLTVTSAQKNPTAFYLCASSGTGANQPQHFGDGTRLSIL.

The CDR3 region has the DNA TGTGCCAGCAGTACGCGACCAGGACAGCAGATTAATCAGCCCCAGCATTTT. Its protein product is CASSTRPGQQINQPQHF. This chain links TRBV28 with TRBJ1-5; D may be TRBD1 (6 bases). CDR3 length equals 17 residues. V dropped 5 bases and J dropped 4 bases, with 21 bases sitting between them. From germline, CDR1 is MDHEN and CDR2 SYDVKM. Together with reference TRBV28 and TRBJ1-5, the CDR3 gives the full variable domain: DVKVTQSSRYLVKRTGEKVFLECVQDMDHENMFWYRQDPGLGLRLIYFSYDVKMKEKGDIPEGYSVSREKKERFSLILESASTNQTSMYLCASSTRPGQQINQPQHFGDGTRLSIL.

A word on this clone: Germline and junction disagree at one end, which may indicate a read error. The CDR3 reads CASSLDRVTEAFF. The CDR3 nucleotides are TGTGCCAGCAGTTTGGACAGGGTCACTGAAGCTTTCTTT. The V gene is TRBV5-8, the J gene TRBJ1-1; 8 nucleotides align to TRBD1. Germline CDR1 reads SGHTS; CDR2 reads YDEGEE. CDR3 length equals 13 residues.

This chain uses TRBV12-3 or TRBV12-4 with TRBJ2-1; TRBD2 matches 7 bases. The CDR3 runs to 11 residues. V dropped 6 bases and J dropped 9; count of bases not matched to a gene: 2. The CDR3 coding sequence is TGTGCCAGCAGCCCGGGGGGTGAGCAGTTCTTC. Its protein is CASSPGGEQFF.

The V call is TRBV19, the J call TRBJ1-2; TRBD1 is a possible D gene (6 bases). The V end lost 3 bases, the J end lost 4 bases, and 9 bases lay between the germline ends. Germline CDR1 is LNHDA and CDR2 is SQIVND (reference sequence). The CDR3 extends over 13 amino acids. CDR3 amino acids: CASSIDRPYGYTF. As DNA, the CDR3 is TGTGCCAGTAGTATTGACAGGCCCTATGGCTACACCTTC.

The V call is TRBV6-6, the J call TRBJ2-3, with 8 bases that match TRBD2. Germline values: CDR1 MNHNY, CDR2 SVGAGI (reference sequence). The CDR3 has 16 amino acids. Germline trimming cut 5 bases from V and 3 bases from J; bases unmatched to any gene: 10. CDR3 region: CASSPLPGGSTDTQYF. CDR3 in DNA: TGTGCCAGCAGTCCTCTCCCGGGGGGGTCAACAGATACGCAGTATTTT.

The V and J genes are TRBV27 and TRBJ2-7; 9 nucleotides match TRBD1. The J segment lost 3 bases and the V segment lost 6 bases, leaving 6 bases of the junction unmatched. The CDR3 contains 14 residues. Per germline, CDR1 MNHEY and CDR2 SMNVEV (reference sequence). In DNA, the CDR3 is TGTGCCAGCAGCCGACAGGGGGGGGGCTACGAGCAGTACTTC. Translated, it gives CASSRQGGGYEQYF.

This clone was picked up a small number of times. The chain employs TRBV4-1 and TRBJ1-6; D gene ambiguous. Trimming took 7 bases from V and 10 from J, leaving 17 bases between them. Germline CDR1 MGHRA, CDR2 YSYEKL. This CDR3 has 14 amino acids. CDR3 bases: TGCGCCAGCAACTCCATCGGTGTGGGCTCACCCCTCCACTTT. This codes for CASNSIGVGSPLHF.

This chain uses TRBV5-6 with TRBJ2-1, with D possibly matching TRBD1 (6 bases). The ends were cut back, 0 bases at V and 6 bases at J, with 10 bases in the middle. This CDR3 has 14 residues. Germline-derived CDR1 and CDR2 are SGHDT and YYEEEE. The CDR3 DNA sequence: TGTGCCAGCAGCTTGGATCCACAGGGCAATGAGCAGTTCTTC. This encodes CASSLDPQGNEQFF. Looking up the rest from reference TRBV5-6 and TRBJ2-1 gives the full variable domain: DAGVTQSPTHLIKTRGQQVTLRCSPKSGHDTVSWYQQALGQGPQFIFQYYEEEERQRGNFPDRFSGHQFPNYSSELNVNALLLGDSALYLCASSLDPQGNEQFFGPGTRLTVL.

To note about this clone: Other DNA sequences in this specimen translate into the identical CDR3. The genes are TRBV5-1 and TRBJ1-1; 9 positions match TRBD1. The CDR3 is 16 residues long. Trimming took 4 bases from V and 0 from J; bases not matched to a gene: 7. CDR1 SGHRS and CDR2 YFSETQ come from the germline V gene. The CDR3 DNA follows: TGCGCCAGCAGCCCAGGGACAGGGATTATGAACACTGAAGCTTTCTTT. Protein sequence: CASSPGTGIMNTEAFF.

The rearrangement uses TRBV6-5 and TRBJ2-5, with 11 bases fitting TRBD1. Germline loops: CDR1 MNHEY, CDR2 SVGAGI. This CDR3 is built from 15 residues. After removal of 6 bases from V and 5 bases from J, the junction contained 8 bases not matched to a gene. CDR3 loop: CASSGRTGGLETQYF. CDR3 DNA: TGTGCCAGCAGCGGCCGGACAGGGGGCCTTGAGACCCAGTACTTC.